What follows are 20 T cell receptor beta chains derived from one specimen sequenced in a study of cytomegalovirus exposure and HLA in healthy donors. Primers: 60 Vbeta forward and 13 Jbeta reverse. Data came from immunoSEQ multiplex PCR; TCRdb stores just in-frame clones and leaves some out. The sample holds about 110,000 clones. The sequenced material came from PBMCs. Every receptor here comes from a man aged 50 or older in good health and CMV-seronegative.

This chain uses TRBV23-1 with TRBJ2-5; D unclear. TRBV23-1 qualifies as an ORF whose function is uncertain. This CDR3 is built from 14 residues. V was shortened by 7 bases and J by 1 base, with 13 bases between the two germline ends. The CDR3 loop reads CASNNDEVQETQYF. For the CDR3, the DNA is TGCGCCAGCAACAACGACGAGGTCCAAGAGACCCAGTACTTC.

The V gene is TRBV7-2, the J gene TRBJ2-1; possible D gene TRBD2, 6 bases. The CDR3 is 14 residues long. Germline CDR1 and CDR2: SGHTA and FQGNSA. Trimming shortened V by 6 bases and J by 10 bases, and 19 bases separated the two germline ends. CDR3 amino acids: CASSRYSGSEEQFF. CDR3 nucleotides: TGTGCCAGCAGTAGATACAGCGGGTCCGAGGAGCAGTTCTTC.

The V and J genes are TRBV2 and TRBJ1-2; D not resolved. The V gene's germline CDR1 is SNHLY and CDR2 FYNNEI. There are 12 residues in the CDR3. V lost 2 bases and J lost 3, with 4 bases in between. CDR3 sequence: CASSEPDYGYTF. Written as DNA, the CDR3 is TGTGCCAGCAGTGAACCAGACTATGGCTACACCTTC.

The CDR3 sequence is CASSHPWDSYEQYF. The CDR3 DNA sequence: TGTGCCAGTAGCCATCCGTGGGACAGTTACGAGCAGTACTTC. V gene TRBV19 combines with J gene TRBJ2-7; TRBD1 matches at 7 bases. Germline V gives CDR1 LNHDA, CDR2 SQIVND (reference sequence). This CDR3 is built from 14 residues. The trim removed 6 bases at V and 4 bases at J, leaving 9 bases unmatched.

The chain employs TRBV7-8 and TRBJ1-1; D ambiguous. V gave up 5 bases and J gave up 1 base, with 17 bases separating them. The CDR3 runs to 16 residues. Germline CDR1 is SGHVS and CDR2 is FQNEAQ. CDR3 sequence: CASSPTPLQWNTEAFF. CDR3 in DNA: TGTGCCAGCAGCCCAACTCCTCTACAGTGGAACACTGAAGCTTTCTTT.

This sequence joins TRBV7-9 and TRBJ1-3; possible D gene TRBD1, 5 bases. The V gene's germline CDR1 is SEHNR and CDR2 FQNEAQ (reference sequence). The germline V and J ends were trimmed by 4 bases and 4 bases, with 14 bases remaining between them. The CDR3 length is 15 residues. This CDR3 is CASSSAQGIGNTIYF. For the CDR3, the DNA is TGTGCCAGCAGCTCCGCGCAGGGAATAGGAAACACCATATATTTT.

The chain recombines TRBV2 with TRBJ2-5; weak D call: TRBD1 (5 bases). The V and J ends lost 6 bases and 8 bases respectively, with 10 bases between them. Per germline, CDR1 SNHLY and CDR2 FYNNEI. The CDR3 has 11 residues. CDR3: CASRETETQYF. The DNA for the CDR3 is TGTGCCAGCAGGGAGACAGAAACCCAGTACTTC.

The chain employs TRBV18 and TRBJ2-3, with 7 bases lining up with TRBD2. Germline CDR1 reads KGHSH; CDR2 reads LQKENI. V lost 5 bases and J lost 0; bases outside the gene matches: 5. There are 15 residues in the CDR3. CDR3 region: CASSTTSRSTDTQYF. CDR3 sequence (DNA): TGTGCCAGCTCAACGACTAGCAGAAGCACAGATACGCAGTATTTT.

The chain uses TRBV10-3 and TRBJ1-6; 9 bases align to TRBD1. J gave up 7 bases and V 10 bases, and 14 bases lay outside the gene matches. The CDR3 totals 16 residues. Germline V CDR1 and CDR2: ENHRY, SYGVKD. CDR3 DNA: TGTGCCAGCAAAAACCCGGGACAGGGCTCGAATTCACCCCTCCACTTT. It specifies CASKNPGQGSNSPLHF.

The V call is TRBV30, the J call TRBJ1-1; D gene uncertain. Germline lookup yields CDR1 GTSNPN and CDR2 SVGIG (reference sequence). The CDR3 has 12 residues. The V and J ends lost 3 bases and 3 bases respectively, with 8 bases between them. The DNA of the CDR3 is TGTGCCTGGAGGCCCAGGTACACTGAAGCTTTCTTT. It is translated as CAWRPRYTEAFF.

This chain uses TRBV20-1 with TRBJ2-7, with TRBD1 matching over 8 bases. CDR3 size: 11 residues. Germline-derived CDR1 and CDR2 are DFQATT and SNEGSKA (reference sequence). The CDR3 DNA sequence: TGCTTCCGGACAGGGACTTACGAGCAGTACTTC. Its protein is CFRTGTYEQYF.

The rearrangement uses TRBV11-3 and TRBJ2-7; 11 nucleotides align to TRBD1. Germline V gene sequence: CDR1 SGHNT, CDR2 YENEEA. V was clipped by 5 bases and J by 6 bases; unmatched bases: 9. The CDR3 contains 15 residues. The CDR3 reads CASSPGTGGTGEQYF. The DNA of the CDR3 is TGTGCCAGCAGCCCAGGGACAGGGGGAACAGGCGAGCAGTACTTC. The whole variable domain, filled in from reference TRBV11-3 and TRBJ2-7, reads EAGVVQSPRYKIIEKKQPVAFWCNPISGHNTLYWYLQNLGQGPELLIRYENEEAVDDSQLPKDRFSAERLKGVDSTLKIQPAELGDSAVYLCASSPGTGGTGEQYFGPGTRLTVT.

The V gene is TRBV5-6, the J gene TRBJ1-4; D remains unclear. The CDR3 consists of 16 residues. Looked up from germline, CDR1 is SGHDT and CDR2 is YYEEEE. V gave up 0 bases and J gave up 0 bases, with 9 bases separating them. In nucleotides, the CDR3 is TGTGCCAGCAGCTTGGTCGGAGAAACAACTAATGAAAAACTGTTTTTT. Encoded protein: CASSLVGETTNEKLFF. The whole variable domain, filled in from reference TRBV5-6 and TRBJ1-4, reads DAGVTQSPTHLIKTRGQQVTLRCSPKSGHDTVSWYQQALGQGPQFIFQYYEEEERQRGNFPDRFSGHQFPNYSSELNVNALLLGDSALYLCASSLVGETTNEKLFFGSGTQLSVL.

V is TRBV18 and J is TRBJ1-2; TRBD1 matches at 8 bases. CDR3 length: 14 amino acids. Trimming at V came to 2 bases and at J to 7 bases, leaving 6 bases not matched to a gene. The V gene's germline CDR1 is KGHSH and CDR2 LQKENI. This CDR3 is CASSPNQGARGYTF. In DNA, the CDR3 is TGTGCCAGCTCACCAAACCAGGGGGCCCGTGGCTACACCTTC.

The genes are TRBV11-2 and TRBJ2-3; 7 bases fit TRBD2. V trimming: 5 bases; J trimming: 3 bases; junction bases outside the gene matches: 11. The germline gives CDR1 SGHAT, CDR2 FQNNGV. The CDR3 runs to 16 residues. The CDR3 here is CASSDDSLAATDTQYF. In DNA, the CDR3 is TGTGCCAGCAGCGACGACAGTCTAGCGGCGACAGATACGCAGTATTTT. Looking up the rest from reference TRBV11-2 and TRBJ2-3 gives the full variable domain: EAGVAQSPRYKIIEKRQSVAFWCNPISGHATLYWYQQILGQGPKLLIQFQNNGVVDDSQLPKDRFSAERLKGVDSTLKIQPAKLEDSAVYLCASSDDSLAATDTQYFGPGTRLTVL.

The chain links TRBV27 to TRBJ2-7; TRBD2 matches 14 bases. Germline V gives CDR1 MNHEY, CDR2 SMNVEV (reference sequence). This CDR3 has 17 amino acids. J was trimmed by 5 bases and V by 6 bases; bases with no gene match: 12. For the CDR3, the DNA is TGTGCCAGCAGCCCCAATAGAGGGACTAGCGGGAGTAACGAGCAGTACTTC. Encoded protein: CASSPNRGTSGSNEQYF.

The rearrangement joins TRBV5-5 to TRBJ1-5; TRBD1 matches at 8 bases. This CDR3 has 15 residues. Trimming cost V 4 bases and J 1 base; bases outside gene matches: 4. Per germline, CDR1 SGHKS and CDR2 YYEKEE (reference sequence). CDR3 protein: CASSPTGESNQPQHF. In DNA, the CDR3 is TGTGCCAGCAGCCCGACAGGGGAAAGCAATCAGCCCCAGCATTTT. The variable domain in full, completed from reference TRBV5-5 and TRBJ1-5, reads DAGVTQSPTHLIKTRGQQVTLRCSPISGHKSVSWYQQVLGQGPQFIFQYYEKEERGRGNFPDRFSARQFPNYSSELNVNALLLGDSALYLCASSPTGESNQPQHFGDGTRLSIL.

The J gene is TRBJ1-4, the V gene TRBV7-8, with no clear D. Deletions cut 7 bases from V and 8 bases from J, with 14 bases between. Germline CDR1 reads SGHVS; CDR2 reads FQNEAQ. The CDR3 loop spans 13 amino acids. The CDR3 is CASTRGEREKLFF. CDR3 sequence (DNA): TGTGCCAGCACCCGGGGAGAACGCGAAAAACTGTTTTTT.

The CDR3 DNA reads TGTGCCAGCAGTTGGGGGACTAGCGGGAGTTTCACCGGGGAGCTGTTTTTT. Protein product: CASSWGTSGSFTGELFF. The chain uses TRBV5-6 and TRBJ2-2, with TRBD2 matching 14 bases. J gave up 4 bases and V 5 bases, and 7 bases lay outside the gene matches. CDR3 size: 17 residues. CDR1 is SGHDT, CDR2 YYEEEE, per germline. Full variable domain (outside the CDR3, taken from reference TRBV5-6 and TRBJ2-2): DAGVTQSPTHLIKTRGQQVTLRCSPKSGHDTVSWYQQALGQGPQFIFQYYEEEERQRGNFPDRFSGHQFPNYSSELNVNALLLGDSALYLCASSWGTSGSFTGELFFGEGSRLTVL.

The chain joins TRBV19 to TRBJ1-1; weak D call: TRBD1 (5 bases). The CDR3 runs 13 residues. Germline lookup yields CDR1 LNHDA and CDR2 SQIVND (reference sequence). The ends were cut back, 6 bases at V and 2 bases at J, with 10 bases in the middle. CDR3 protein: CASSLTVNTEAFF. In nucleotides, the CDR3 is TGTGCCAGTAGCCTGACAGTAAACACTGAAGCTTTCTTT.